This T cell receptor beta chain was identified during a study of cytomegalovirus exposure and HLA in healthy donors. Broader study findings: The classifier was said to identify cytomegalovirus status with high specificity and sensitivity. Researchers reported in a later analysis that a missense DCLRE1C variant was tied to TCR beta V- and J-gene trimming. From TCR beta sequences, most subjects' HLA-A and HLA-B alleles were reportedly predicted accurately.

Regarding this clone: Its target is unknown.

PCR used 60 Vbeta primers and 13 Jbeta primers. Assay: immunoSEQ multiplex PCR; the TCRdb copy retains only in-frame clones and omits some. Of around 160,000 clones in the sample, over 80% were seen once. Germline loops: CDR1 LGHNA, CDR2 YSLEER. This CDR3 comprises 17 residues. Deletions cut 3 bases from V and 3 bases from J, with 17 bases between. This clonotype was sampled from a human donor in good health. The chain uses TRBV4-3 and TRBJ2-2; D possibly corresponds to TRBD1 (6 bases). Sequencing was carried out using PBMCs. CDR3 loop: CASSHLSSGTYTGELFF. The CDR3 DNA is TGCGCCAGCAGCCACCTCTCCTCCGGGACATACACCGGGGAGCTGTTTTTT.